This T cell receptor beta chain was obtained from a study of PD-L1 blockade in urothelial cancer (dated by TCRdb to between 2016 and 2019). Background on the whole study: Every patient began therapy in about 2014 and was given atezolizumab 1,200 mg intravenously every 3 weeks. Blood samples were analyzed at two time points: 3 weeks after treatment start (second dose) and 6 weeks after treatment start. About nine tenths of the roughly 29 patients were identified as males with urothelial cancer of bladder origin, and a prior smoking history was reported by 18 of 29 patients. Blood samples gave a median of 141,255 T cells and roughly 83,000 unique TCRs, with a median clonality of 0.080. Durable clinical benefit meant progression-free survival longer than 6 months, and TCR features were also tested against progression-free and overall survival. In the same patients, pretreatment tumors underwent whole exome sequencing and RNA sequencing in addition to TCR sequencing. Roughly ten patients achieved durable clinical benefit and approximately 20 did not. The study, an exploratory multi-omic analysis, examined somatic, immune and clinical correlates of response to PD-L1 blockade with atezolizumab in urothelial cancer. TCR sequencing covered pretreatment tumor samples and matched, serially collected peripheral blood taken before and after atezolizumab treatment. Some 30 patients had pretreatment blood TCR-seq, some 25 had at least one posttreatment blood collection, and some 25 had tumor TCR-seq. An ECOG performance status of 0 or 1 was recorded for the patients, and 0 to 3 prior chemotherapy regimens had been received by the patients.

Synthetic TCR analog templates were spiked into each PCR so that absolute template abundance could be estimated from read counts. Using the immunoSEQ assay, TCRbeta CDR3 regions were amplified from genomic DNA with bias-controlled V and J gene primers. Sequencing of rearranged TCRbeta segments was done at approximately 20X coverage. The original methods were these. Clustering was used to correct sequencing errors, and CDR3s were annotated against IMGT to assign V, D and J genes. Downstream analyses used only productive TCRbeta rearrangements and left out out-of-frame or stop-codon sequences. To compute clonality, Shannon entropy was normalized by the log of the number of unique productive sequences and then subtracted from one. Clones differing between time points or between blood and tumor were identified by Fisher's exact test with Benjamini-Hochberg correction at adjusted p below 0.01. TCRdb obtained this table from immuneACCESS and retained in-frame rearrangements with V and J assigned. These tables miss some clones; where compared with another copy, unresolved V genes account for less than half of the shortfall, and the remainder is unexplained. That table is the source of V, J and clone size, and D and trimming were worked out from the DNA. The sample contains 20,000 to 25,000 clones, about 90% of them found a single time. Jointly, the top ten make up about 11% of the sample.

What the work shows at the level of the full study, not this receptor alone: Improved progression-free and overall survival was found to be associated with pretreatment peripheral blood TCR clonality below the median. Greater expansion of tumor-associated TCR clones in peripheral blood 3 weeks after the start of treatment was observed in patients with durable benefit (n of about 20, p = 0.022). Small sample size (n of about 30) and many exploratory analyses mean the results are intended to be hypothesis-generating.

This specimen's time point label, per the study, means: peripheral blood 6 weeks after treatment start. The cohort included roughly 30 patients with locally advanced or metastatic urothelial carcinoma who were treated at Memorial Sloan Kettering on a trial protocol. Peripheral blood mononuclear cells were collected pretreatment and during treatment, with between 1 and 8 total time points obtained per patient. The Qiagen DNeasy Blood extraction kit was used to purify genomic DNA from total PBMCs and tumor samples. PBMCs were collected pretreatment and during treatment, and were isolated and stored as previously described. This clone has only one observation. Its cognate antigen has yet to be identified. Per-base quality was not reported, and no clone a single base away is much larger than it. The sequenced sample was PBMCs, obtained around atezolizumab (anti-PD-L1) treatment. The TCR comes from a woman in her fifties or sixties with urothelial cancer.

CDR3 protein: CSVAGAFEKLFF. The nucleotide sequence is TGCAGCGTTGCAGGGGCTTTTGAAAAACTGTTTTTT. The chain was built from TRBV29-1 and TRBJ1-4, with TRBD1 as a weak D call on 6 bases. According to the germline V gene, CDR1 reads SQVTM and CDR2 reads ANQGSEA. V is reduced by 4 bases and J by 7 bases, leaving a spacing of 10 bases between them. CDR3 length: 12 amino acids, cysteine to phenylalanine. Of all the DNA, just the CDR3 is kept, 36 bases in frame from base 1. With all but the CDR3 taken from the reference TRBV29-1 and TRBJ1-4 genes, the full variable domain is: SAVISQKPSRDICQRGTSLTIQCQVDSQVTMMFWYRQQPGQSLTLIATANQGSEATYESGFVIDKFPISRPNLTFSTLTVSNMSPEDSSIYLCSVAGAFEKLFFGSGTQLSVL.